This T cell receptor beta chain was identified in a study of OX40 agonist ivuxolimab in advanced cancers. About the study: An anti-OX40 (CD134) antibody with agonistic activity, ivuxolimab, was administered to patients. Ivuxolimab was administered intravenously to patients at 0.01 to 10 mg/kg every 2 weeks. Cohort: about 82% men, mean age approximately 60, aged about 20 to 90. The study, taken as a whole, reports: With doses of 0.1-3.0 mg/kg, partial responders showed among the lowest clonal expansion.

Regarding this clone: Antigen: not known.

The repertoire was sequenced with immunoSEQ multiplex PCR; TCRdb's copy has only in-frame clones and lacks some. Altogether roughly 49,000 clones are present, 88% being singletons, with the ten largest covering around 3.5%. Trimming stripped 4 bases from V and 6 bases from J, with 9 bases between. CDR3 length equals 12 residues. From germline, CDR1 is ENHRY and CDR2 SYGVKD. This sequence originates from an adult with an advanced solid tumor such as melanoma, head and neck, liver or kidney cancer. This sequence joins TRBV10-3 and TRBJ1-2, with D possibly being TRBD1 (6 bases). The material was CD4+ or CD8+ T cells sorted from blood, obtained in a trial of the OX40 agonist ivuxolimab. This chain's CDR3 is CAISGDTNGYTF. The CDR3 coding sequence is TGTGCCATCAGTGGGGACACAAATGGCTACACCTTC.